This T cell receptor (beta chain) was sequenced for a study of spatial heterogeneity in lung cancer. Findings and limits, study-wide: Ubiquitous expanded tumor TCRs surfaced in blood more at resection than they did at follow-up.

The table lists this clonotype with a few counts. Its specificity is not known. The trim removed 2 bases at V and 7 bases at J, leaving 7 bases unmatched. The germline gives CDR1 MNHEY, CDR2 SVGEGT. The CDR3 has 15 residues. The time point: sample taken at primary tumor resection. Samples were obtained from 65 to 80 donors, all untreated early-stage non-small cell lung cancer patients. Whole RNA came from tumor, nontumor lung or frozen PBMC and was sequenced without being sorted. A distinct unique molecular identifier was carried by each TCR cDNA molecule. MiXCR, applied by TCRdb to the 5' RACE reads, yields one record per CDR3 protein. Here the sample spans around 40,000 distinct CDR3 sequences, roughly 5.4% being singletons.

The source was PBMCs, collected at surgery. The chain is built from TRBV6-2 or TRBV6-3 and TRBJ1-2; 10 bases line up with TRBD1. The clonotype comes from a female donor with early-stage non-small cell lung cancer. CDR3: CASSYAGQGTSGYTF. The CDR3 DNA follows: TGTGCCAGCAGTTACGCGGGACAGGGGACAAGTGGCTACACCTTC.